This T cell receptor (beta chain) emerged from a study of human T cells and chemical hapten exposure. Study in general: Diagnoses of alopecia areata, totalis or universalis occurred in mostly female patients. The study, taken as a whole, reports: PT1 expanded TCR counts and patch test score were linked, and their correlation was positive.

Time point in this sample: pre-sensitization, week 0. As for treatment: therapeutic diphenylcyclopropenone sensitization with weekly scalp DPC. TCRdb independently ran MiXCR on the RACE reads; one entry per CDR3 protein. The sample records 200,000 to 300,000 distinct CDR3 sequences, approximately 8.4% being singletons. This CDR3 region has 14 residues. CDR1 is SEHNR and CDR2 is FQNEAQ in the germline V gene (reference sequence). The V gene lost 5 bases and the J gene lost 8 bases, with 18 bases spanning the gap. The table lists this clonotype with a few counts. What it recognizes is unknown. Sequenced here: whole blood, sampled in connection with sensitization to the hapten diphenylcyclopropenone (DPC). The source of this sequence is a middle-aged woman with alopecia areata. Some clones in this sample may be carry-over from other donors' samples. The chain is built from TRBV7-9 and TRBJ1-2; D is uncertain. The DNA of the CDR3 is TGTGCCAGCAGCCGGATGACACCCCAAGAGGGCTACACCTTC. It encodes CASSRMTPQEGYTF.